This T cell receptor (beta chain) came from a study of T cells in localized non-small cell lung cancer. Study-wide results and limits: Blood T cell density predicted longer survival; adjacent-lung clonality, shorter. Investigators sequenced only a single tumor region, leaving heterogeneity possible. Paired adjacent lung recovered a median about 61 of the top 100 tumor clones. In uninvolved adjacent lung, T cell clonality reached its highest value, exceeding tumor.

Data came from immunoSEQ multiplex PCR; TCRdb stores just in-frame clones and leaves some out. Of under 50,000 clones in the sample, approximately 90% were seen once. CDR1 is MRHNA and CDR2 is SNTAGT in the germline V gene. Trimming stripped 7 bases from V and 4 bases from J, with 11 bases between. CDR3 length: 13 residues. Turning to this clone: Antigen unknown.

This receptor was identified in a man aged 40-75 years with stage II lung adenocarcinoma. The genes are TRBV6-4 and TRBJ2-1; no clear D gene. The starting material was PBMCs, obtained before any cancer treatment. CDR3 in amino acids: CASIKKGYNEQFF. The CDR3, as DNA: TGTGCCAGCATTAAGAAAGGGTACAATGAGCAGTTCTTC.